The 12 T cell receptor beta chains below all came from one sample that was sequenced in a study of shared clonotypes between healthy human individuals. Generated by immunoSEQ multiplex PCR, the TCRdb table keeps only in-frame clones and is missing some. Here the sample spans a few million clones, roughly 93% being singletons. Sequenced input: naive CD4+ T cells from PBMCs. Subset described: CD45RA+ positively selected. These receptors were taken from a man between 18 and 35 years old in good health. Some clones in this sample may be carry-over from other donors' samples.

The rearrangement links TRBV7-2 to TRBJ1-2; D uncertain. The CDR3 loop spans 17 amino acids. V was clipped by 1 base and J by 0 bases, with 15 bases between them. Germline V gene data show CDR1 as SGHTA and CDR2 as FQGNSA. CDR3: CASSLDSTALANYGYTF. As DNA, the CDR3 is TGTGCCAGCAGCTTAGACTCGACCGCCTTAGCTAACTATGGCTACACCTTC.

The genes are TRBV7-6 and TRBJ2-6; D may be TRBD1 (5 bases). Germline assignment: CDR1 SGHVS and CDR2 FNYEAQ. V lost 5 bases to trimming and J lost 0 bases, with 14 bases between them. The CDR3 runs to 17 residues. The CDR3 spells CASSPWGTVSGANVLTF. In DNA form, the CDR3 reads TGTGCCAGCAGCCCCTGGGGCACGGTCTCTGGGGCCAACGTCCTGACTTTC.

J is TRBJ2-5 and V is TRBV5-4; D might be TRBD1 (6 bases). This CDR3 region has 13 residues. Germline loops: CDR1 SGHNT, CDR2 YYREEE (reference sequence). Trimming cost V 5 bases and J 3 bases, with 11 bases left between them. The CDR3 loop reads CASRSGTKETQYF. The CDR3 DNA is TGTGCCAGCAGATCCGGGACAAAAGAGACCCAGTACTTC.

This rearrangement joins TRBV7-9 to TRBJ2-7; TRBD2 aligns across 7 bases. Trimming took 2 bases from V and 0 from J; bases not matched to a gene: 10. Germline lookup yields CDR1 SEHNR and CDR2 FQNEAQ (reference sequence). The CDR3 has 17 amino acids. CDR3 nucleotide sequence: TGTGCCAGCAGCTTATTTGGGGGAGGGTGGGTCTCCTACGAGCAGTACTTC. Translation gives CASSLFGGGWVSYEQYF.

This clone has only one observation. The gene calls are TRBV4-2 and TRBJ2-5; D unclear. Trimming cost V 1 base and J 5 bases, with 8 bases left between them. Germline CDR1 and CDR2: LGHNA and YNFKEQ. CDR3 length: 13 residues. The CDR3 here is CASSQALSETQYF. As DNA, the CDR3 is TGTGCCAGCAGCCAAGCTCTTTCGGAGACCCAGTACTTC.

The V call is TRBV6-1, the J call TRBJ1-1, with 11 bases matching TRBD1. V lost 2 bases, J lost 6 bases, and 17 bases stayed unmatched. The V gene's germline CDR1 is MNHNS and CDR2 SASEGT. The CDR3 loop spans 19 amino acids. The CDR3 is CASSEKDRGRGFSVPEAFF. The CDR3 coding sequence is TGTGCCAGCAGTGAAAAGGACAGGGGGCGGGGGTTTTCCGTCCCTGAAGCTTTCTTT.

The rearrangement uses TRBV28 and TRBJ2-2; D remains ambiguous. V was pared by 4 bases and J by 1 base, with 7 bases between. The CDR3 contains 14 residues. Germline CDR1 MDHEN, CDR2 SYDVKM. Here the CDR3 DNA reads TGTGCCAGCAGTTCGGCAGAGAACACCGGGGAGCTGTTTTTT. Its protein product is CASSSAENTGELFF.

The CDR3 nucleotides read TGTGCCAGCTCACCACCATCAGAAGAGCAGTACTTC. It encodes CASSPPSEEQYF. The chain is built from TRBV18 and TRBJ2-7, with D uncertain. Trimming shortened V by 0 bases and J by 7 bases, and 7 bases separated the two germline ends. CDR3 length: 12 residues. The germline V gene has CDR1 KGHSH and CDR2 LQKENI.

This chain uses TRBV2 with TRBJ1-3; D uncertain. Trimming pared 7 bases from V and 4 bases from J, leaving 5 bases between. CDR1 is SNHLY, CDR2 FYNNEI, per germline. The CDR3 length is 11 residues. The CDR3 bases are TGTGCCAGCACTTCGGGAAACACCATATATTTT. This codes for CASTSGNTIYF.

This chain connects TRBV5-5 to TRBJ1-5; the match to TRBD1 covers 8 bases. V shed 5 bases, J shed 8 bases, and the junction held 9 bases outside the gene matches. In germline, CDR1 is SGHKS, CDR2 YYEKEE (reference sequence). This CDR3 is built from 14 residues. The DNA for the CDR3 is TGTGCCAGCAGTAAGGACAGGGTGGAAAAGCCCCAGCATTTT. It codes for CASSKDRVEKPQHF.

The chain employs TRBV7-3 and TRBJ1-1; the D gene is possibly TRBD1 (5 bases). V was pared by 5 bases and J by 0 bases, with 10 bases between. The CDR3 is made up of 14 amino acids. CDR1 SGHTA and CDR2 FQGTGA come from the germline V gene. CDR3 sequence reads: CASSPQGLNTEAFF. DNA for the CDR3: TGTGCCAGCAGCCCCCAGGGATTGAACACTGAAGCTTTCTTT.

The chain couples TRBV6-6 to TRBJ1-2; D ambiguous. V lost 3 bases and J lost 4, with 18 bases in between. The length of the CDR3 is 16 residues. CDR1 and CDR2 from the germline V gene are MNHNY and SVGAGI (reference sequence). CDR3 loop: CASSYPGADEGYGYTF. The CDR3 DNA is TGTGCCAGCAGTTATCCCGGCGCCGACGAAGGCTATGGCTACACCTTC.